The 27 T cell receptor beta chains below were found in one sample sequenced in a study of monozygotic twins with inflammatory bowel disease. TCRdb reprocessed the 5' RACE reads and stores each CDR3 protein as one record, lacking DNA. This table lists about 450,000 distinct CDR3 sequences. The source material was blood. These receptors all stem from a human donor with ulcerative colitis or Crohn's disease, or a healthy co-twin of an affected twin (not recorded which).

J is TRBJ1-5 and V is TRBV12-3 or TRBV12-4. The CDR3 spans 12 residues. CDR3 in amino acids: CASSLGDSAQHF.

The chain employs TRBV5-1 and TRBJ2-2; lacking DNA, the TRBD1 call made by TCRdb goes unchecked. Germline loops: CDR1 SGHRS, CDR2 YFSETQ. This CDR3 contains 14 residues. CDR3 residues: CASSFDREDGELFF.

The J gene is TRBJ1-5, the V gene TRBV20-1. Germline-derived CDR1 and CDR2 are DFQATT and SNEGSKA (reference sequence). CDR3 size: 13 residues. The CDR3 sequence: CSAIWDFGQPQHF.

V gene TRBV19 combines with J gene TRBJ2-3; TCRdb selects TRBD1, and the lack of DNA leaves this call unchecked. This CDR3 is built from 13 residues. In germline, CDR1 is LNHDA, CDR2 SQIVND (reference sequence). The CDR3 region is CASSGQMGDTQYF.

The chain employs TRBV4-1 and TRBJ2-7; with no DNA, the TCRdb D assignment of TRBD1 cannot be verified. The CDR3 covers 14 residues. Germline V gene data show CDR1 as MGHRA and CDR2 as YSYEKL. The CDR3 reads CASSHGGGTYEQYF.

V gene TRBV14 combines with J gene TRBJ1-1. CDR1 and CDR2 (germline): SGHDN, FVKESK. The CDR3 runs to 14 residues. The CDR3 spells CASSQALLNTEAFF.

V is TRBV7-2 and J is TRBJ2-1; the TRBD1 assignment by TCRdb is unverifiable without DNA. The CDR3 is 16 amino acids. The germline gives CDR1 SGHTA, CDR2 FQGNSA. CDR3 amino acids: CASSLQQGGIGREQFF.

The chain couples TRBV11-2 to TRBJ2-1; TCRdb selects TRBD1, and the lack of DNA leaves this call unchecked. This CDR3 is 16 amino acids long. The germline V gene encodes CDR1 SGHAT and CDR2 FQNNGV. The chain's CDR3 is CASSLEWGRSYNEQFF. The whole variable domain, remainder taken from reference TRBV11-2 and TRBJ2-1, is EAGVAQSPRYKIIEKRQSVAFWCNPISGHATLYWYQQILGQGPKLLIQFQNNGVVDDSQLPKDRFSAERLKGVDSTLKIQPAKLEDSAVYLCASSLEWGRSYNEQFFGPGTRLTVL.

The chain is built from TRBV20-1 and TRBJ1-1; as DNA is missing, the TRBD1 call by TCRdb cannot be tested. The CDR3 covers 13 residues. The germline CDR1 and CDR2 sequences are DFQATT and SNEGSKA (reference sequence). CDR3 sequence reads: CSAIGQAATEALF.

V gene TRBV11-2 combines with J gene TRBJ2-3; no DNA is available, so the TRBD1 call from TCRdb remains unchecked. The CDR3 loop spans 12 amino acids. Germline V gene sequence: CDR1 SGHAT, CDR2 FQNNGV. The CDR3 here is CATRGLTDTQYF.

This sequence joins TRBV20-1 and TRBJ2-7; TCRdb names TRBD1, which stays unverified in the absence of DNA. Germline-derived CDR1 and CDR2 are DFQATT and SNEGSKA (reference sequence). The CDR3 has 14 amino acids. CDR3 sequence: CSASSPGPVYEQYF.

The CDR3 here is CASSPRGPMAQYF. V is TRBV12-3 or TRBV12-4 and J is TRBJ2-3; no DNA is available, so the TRBD1 call from TCRdb remains unchecked. The CDR3 length is 13 residues.

The CDR3 is CASSPRGVSEAFF. The V gene is TRBV7-2, the J gene TRBJ1-1; with no DNA, the TCRdb D assignment of TRBD1 cannot be verified. Germline V lookup: CDR1 SGHTA, CDR2 FQGNSA. The CDR3 contains 13 residues.

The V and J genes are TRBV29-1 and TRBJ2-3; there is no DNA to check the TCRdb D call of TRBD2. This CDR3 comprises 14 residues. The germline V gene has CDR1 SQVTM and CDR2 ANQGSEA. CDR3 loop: CSFLRRVSTDTQYF.

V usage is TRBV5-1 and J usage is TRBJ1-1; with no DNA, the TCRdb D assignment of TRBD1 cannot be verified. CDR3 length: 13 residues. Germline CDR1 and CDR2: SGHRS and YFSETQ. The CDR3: CASTEPGVNEAFF.

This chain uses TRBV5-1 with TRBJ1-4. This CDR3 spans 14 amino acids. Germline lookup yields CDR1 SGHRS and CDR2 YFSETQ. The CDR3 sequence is CASSSKIKAEKLFF.

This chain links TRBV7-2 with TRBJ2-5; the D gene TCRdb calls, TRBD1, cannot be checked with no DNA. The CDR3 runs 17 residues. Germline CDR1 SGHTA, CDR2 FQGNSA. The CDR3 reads CASSLASRTGGGETQYF. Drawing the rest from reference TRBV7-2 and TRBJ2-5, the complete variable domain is GAGVSQSPSNKVTEKGKDVELRCDPISGHTALYWYRQSLGQGLEFLIYFQGNSAPDKSGLPSDRFSAERTGGSVSTLTIQRTQQEDSAVYLCASSLASRTGGGETQYFGPGTRLLVL.

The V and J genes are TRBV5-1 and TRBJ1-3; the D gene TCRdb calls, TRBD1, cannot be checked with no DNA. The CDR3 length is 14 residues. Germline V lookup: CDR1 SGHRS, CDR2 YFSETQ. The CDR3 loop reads CASSPGTAGDTIYF.

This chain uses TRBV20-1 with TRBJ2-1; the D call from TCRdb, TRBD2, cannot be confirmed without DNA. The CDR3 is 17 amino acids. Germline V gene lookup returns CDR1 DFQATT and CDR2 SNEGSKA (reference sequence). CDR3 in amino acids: CSARGYLSGSSYNEQFF.

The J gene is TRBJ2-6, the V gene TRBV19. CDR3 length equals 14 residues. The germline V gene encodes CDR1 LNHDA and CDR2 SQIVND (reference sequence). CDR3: CASGTDSGANVLTF.

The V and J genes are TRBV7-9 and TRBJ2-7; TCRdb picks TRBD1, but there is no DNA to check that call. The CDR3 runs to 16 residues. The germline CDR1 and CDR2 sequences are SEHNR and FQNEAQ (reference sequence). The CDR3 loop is CASSGGTGQQIYEQYF.

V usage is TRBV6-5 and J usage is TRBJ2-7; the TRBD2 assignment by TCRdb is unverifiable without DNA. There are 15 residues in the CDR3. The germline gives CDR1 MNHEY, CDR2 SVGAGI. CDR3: CASSSPRLAGNEQYF.

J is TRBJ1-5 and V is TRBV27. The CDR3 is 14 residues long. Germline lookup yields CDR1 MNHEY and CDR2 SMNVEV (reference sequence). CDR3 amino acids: CASSLSPTAQPQHF.

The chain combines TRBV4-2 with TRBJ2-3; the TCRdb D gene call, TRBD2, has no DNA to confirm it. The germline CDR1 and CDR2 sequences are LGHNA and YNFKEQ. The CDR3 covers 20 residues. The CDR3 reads CASSQTSGLAGAGSTDTQYF.

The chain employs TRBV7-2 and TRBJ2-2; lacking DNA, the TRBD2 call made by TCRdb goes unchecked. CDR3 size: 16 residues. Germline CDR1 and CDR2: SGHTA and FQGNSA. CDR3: CASSTTSGGNTGELFF.

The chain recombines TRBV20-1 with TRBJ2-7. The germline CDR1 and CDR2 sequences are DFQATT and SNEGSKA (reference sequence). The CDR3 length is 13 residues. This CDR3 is CSASYGSLYEQYF.

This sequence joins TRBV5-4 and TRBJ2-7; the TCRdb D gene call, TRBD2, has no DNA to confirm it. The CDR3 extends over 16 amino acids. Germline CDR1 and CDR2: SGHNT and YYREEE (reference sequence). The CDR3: CASSPGLAGGPREQYF.